These 29 T cell receptor beta chains originate from one sample sequenced in a study of T cells in Graves' hyperthyroidism and ophthalmopathy. TCR beta CDR3 regions were amplified from RNA. A first-round RT-PCR of the TCR CDR3 used the HTBI primer set. In TCRdb, the multiplex PCR reads were re-called with MiXCR into one record per CDR3 protein. Of roughly 380,000 distinct CDR3 sequences in the sample, approximately 13% were seen once. Material: blood. The receptors originated from a young man with Graves' hyperthyroidism that later progressed to Graves' ophthalmopathy.

This clonotype was recorded at least ten times. The chain couples TRBV6-1 to TRBJ2-1, with TRBD1 as a possible D gene (6 bases). The CDR3 spans 15 residues. The germline CDR1 and CDR2 sequences are MNHNS and SASEGT. V lost 2 bases and J 4 bases, leaving 12 bases between the germline ends. CDR3 coding DNA: TGTGCCAGCAGTGAACTGCAGGGGATATACAATGAGCAGTTCTTC. Its protein product is CASSELQGIYNEQFF.

The chain employs TRBV13 and TRBJ2-3; D unclear. There are 19 residues in the CDR3. Germline CDR1 and CDR2: PRHDT and FYEKMQ (reference sequence). Trimming removed 3 bases from V and 0 bases from J, with 22 bases in between. The CDR3 DNA sequence: TGTGCCAGCAGCTTCCGCTCCTCGGACCGGGTCACTAGCACAGATACGCAGTATTTT. Protein: CASSFRSSDRVTSTDTQYF.

This clonotype was seen a handful of times. The chain employs TRBV10-3 and TRBJ2-6; a weak D match, TRBD1 (5 bases). Looked up from germline, CDR1 is ENHRY and CDR2 is SYGVKD. The V end lost 5 bases, the J end lost 9 bases, and 14 bases lay between the germline ends. The CDR3 is made up of 14 amino acids. The CDR3 nucleotides are TGTGCCATCAGTTACGGGCAGGACAACAACGTCCTGACTTTC. Encoded protein: CAISYGQDNNVLTF.

There are a few counts of this clonotype. The chain joins TRBV15 to TRBJ1-2; D may be TRBD1 (5 bases). V lost 0 bases to trimming and J lost 1 base, with 15 bases between them. The germline V gene has CDR1 LNHNV and CDR2 YYDKDF (reference sequence). The CDR3 has 17 residues. CDR3 in amino acids: CATSRDEPQGYNYGYTF. The CDR3 nucleotides read TGTGCCACCAGCAGAGATGAACCCCAGGGCTATAACTATGGCTACACCTTC.

This clonotype was seen ten or more times. The chain has TRBV20-1 and TRBJ1-1, with D possibly being TRBD1 (6 bases). V lost 6 bases and J lost 1, with 27 bases in between. The germline gives CDR1 DFQATT, CDR2 SNEGSKA (reference sequence). The CDR3 loop spans 18 amino acids. CDR3 in DNA: TGCAGTGCACTAGCGGTTTCAGGGGCGCAGGCCAAGAACACTGAAGCTTTCTTT. It specifies CSALAVSGAQAKNTEAFF.

This clonotype was detected many times. The V call is TRBV24-1, the J call TRBJ2-7, with 8 bases matching TRBD1. J lost 0 bases, V lost 4 bases, and 7 bases had no gene match. This CDR3 region has 16 residues. Germline V lookup: CDR1 KGHDR, CDR2 SFDVKD. The CDR3 is CATSDSGTGFSYEQYF. The CDR3 nucleotides read TGTGCCACCAGTGACTCCGGGACAGGCTTCTCCTACGAGCAGTACTTC.

This chain links TRBV19 with TRBJ1-5, with a weak D call TRBD1 (5 bases). Germline loops: CDR1 LNHDA, CDR2 SQIVND (reference sequence). V was shortened by 8 bases and J by 0 bases, with 20 bases between the two germline ends. This CDR3 is 17 amino acids long. CDR3 protein: CASGGGLKGGSNQPQHF. The CDR3 DNA is TGTGCCAGTGGGGGAGGGTTGAAAGGTGGTAGCAATCAGCCCCAGCATTTT.

J is TRBJ2-3 and V is TRBV10-3, with unresolved D. Trimming pared 4 bases from V and 6 bases from J, leaving 8 bases between. In germline, CDR1 is ENHRY, CDR2 SYGVKD. CDR3 length equals 12 residues. CDR3 protein: CAISAPLDTQYF. The CDR3 DNA follows: TGTGCCATCAGTGCCCCTTTGGATACGCAGTATTTT.

This clonotype was counted a few times. The chain is built from TRBV7-2 and TRBJ2-4; 12 bases agree with TRBD2. The CDR3 length is 17 residues. Germline V gene sequence: CDR1 SGHTA, CDR2 FQGNSA. The J segment lost 0 bases and the V segment lost 3 bases, leaving 3 bases of the junction unmatched. The DNA of the CDR3 is TGTGCCAGCAGCTTCACTAGCGGGGGGTTAGCCAAAAACATTCAGTACTTC. Its protein is CASSFTSGGLAKNIQYF.

Regarding this clonotype: A single base separates this from a much larger clone, so it may be a read error. This chain uses TRBV11-2 with TRBJ2-5, with 7 bases that match TRBD1. The CDR3 length is 19 residues. CDR1 and CDR2 from the germline V gene are SGHAT and FQNNGV. V was clipped by 4 bases and J by 5 bases; unmatched bases: 22. CDR3 sequence (DNA): TGTGCCAGCAGCTCAGTTAGTGCGTGGGACAGCCCCTCGCGGGAGACCCAGTACTTC. Protein sequence: CASSSVSAWDSPSRETQYF. The full variable domain, completed using reference TRBV11-2 and TRBJ2-5, is EAGVAQSPRYKIIEKRQSVAFWCNPISGHATLYWYQQILGQGPKLLIQFQNNGVVDDSQLPKDRFSAERLKGVDSTLKIQPAKLEDSAVYLCASSSVSAWDSPSRETQYFGPGTRLLVL.

For this clonotype: This may be a read error, as it is one base from a much larger clone. The chain has TRBV6-1 and TRBJ2-7; D might be TRBD1 (6 bases). Germline values: CDR1 MNHNS, CDR2 SASEGT. The CDR3 is 15 amino acids. The CDR3 DNA follows: TGTGCCGGCAGTGAAGGGCAGGGGCGTACCTACGAGCAGTACTTC. Encoded protein: CAGSEGQGRTYEQYF.

The sample holds a few counts of this clonotype. The V and J genes are TRBV13 and TRBJ2-1; no clear D gene. Between the trimmed V and J ends, which lost 5 bases and 0 bases, there was a span of 11 bases. CDR1 PRHDT and CDR2 FYEKMQ come from the germline V gene (reference sequence). The CDR3 runs 15 residues. DNA for the CDR3: TGTGCCAGCAGCGCGCGAACTGGCTCCTACAATGAGCAGTTCTTC. It translates to CASSARTGSYNEQFF. Full variable domain (remainder filled in from reference TRBV13 and TRBJ2-1): AAGVIQSPRHLIKEKRETATLKCYPIPRHDTVYWYQQGPGQDPQFLISFYEKMQSDKGSIPDRFSAQQFSDYHSELNMSSLELGDSALYFCASSARTGSYNEQFFGPGTRLTVL.

This clonotype has at least ten counts. This chain connects TRBV7-9 to TRBJ1-2; D remains ambiguous. The CDR3 runs 11 residues. V lost 5 bases and J lost 6, with 7 bases in between. Germline V gene lookup returns CDR1 SEHNR and CDR2 FQNEAQ (reference sequence). The CDR3 spells CASSVRDGYTF. For the CDR3, the DNA is TGTGCCAGCAGCGTAAGGGATGGCTACACCTTC.

The V call is TRBV20-1, the J call TRBJ1-4; 11 nucleotides align to TRBD1. The CDR3 extends over 14 amino acids. V gave up 8 bases and J gave up 7 bases; unmatched junction bases: 9. The germline V gene encodes CDR1 DFQATT and CDR2 SNEGSKA (reference sequence). The CDR3, as DNA: TGCAGTTCTATACCGGACAGGGGGCCTGAAAAACTGTTTTTT. It yields the protein CSSIPDRGPEKLFF.

This clonotype was seen many times. This sequence joins TRBV6-1 and TRBJ2-1; TRBD2 matches at 15 bases. V lost 5 bases and J lost 4; bases outside the gene matches: 3. CDR1 and CDR2 (germline): MNHNS, SASEGT. This CDR3 has 16 amino acids. The CDR3 loop is CASSPGTSGGYNEQFF. DNA of the CDR3: TGTGCCAGCAGTCCGGGGACTAGCGGGGGGTACAATGAGCAGTTCTTC.

This clonotype was detected ten times or more. V and J are TRBV6-5 and TRBJ1-2; a weak D match, TRBD1 (6 bases). The CDR3 length is 15 residues. The germline CDR1 and CDR2 sequences are MNHEY and SVGAGI. V dropped 0 bases and J dropped 4 bases, with 12 bases sitting between them. The chain's CDR3 is CASSYSTGTSYGYTF. DNA for the CDR3: TGTGCCAGCAGTTACTCCACCGGGACAAGCTATGGCTACACCTTC.

This clonotype came up many times. The chain employs TRBV5-1 and TRBJ1-1; D call uncertain. The CDR3 runs to 16 residues. The germline V and J ends were trimmed by 1 base and 0 bases, with 13 bases remaining between them. Germline V gene data show CDR1 as SGHRS and CDR2 as YFSETQ. DNA for the CDR3: TGCGCCAGCAGCTTGCTTCCGGCAGACCTGAACACTGAAGCTTTCTTT. Translated, it gives CASSLLPADLNTEAFF.

The rearrangement links TRBV5-4 to TRBJ2-2; TRBD2 aligns across 9 bases. Unmatched junction bases numbered 17, after V lost 7 bases and J lost 7 bases. CDR1 is SGHNT and CDR2 is YYREEE in the germline V gene (reference sequence). The CDR3 totals 17 residues. The CDR3 region is CASRSPDAGGPYGELFF. The CDR3 coding sequence is TGTGCCAGCCGATCACCTGACGCGGGGGGGCCTTACGGGGAGCTGTTTTTT.

In its sample, this clonotype was seen a few times. The CDR3 spells CASSLNPPHEQYF. The CDR3 bases are TGTGCCAGCAGTTTAAACCCCCCCCACGAGCAGTACTTC. The rearrangement uses TRBV27 and TRBJ2-7; D gene uncertain. Between the trimmed V and J ends, which lost 2 bases and 5 bases, there was a span of 10 bases. The CDR3 spans 13 residues. In germline, CDR1 is MNHEY, CDR2 SMNVEV (reference sequence).

The table lists this clonotype with many counts. This chain links TRBV3-1 with TRBJ2-7; D gene ambiguous. The CDR3 length is 15 residues. Per the germline V gene, CDR1 is LGHDT and CDR2 is YNNKEL (reference sequence). V lost 1 base, J lost 0 bases, and 10 bases lay in between. In DNA, the CDR3 is TGTGCCAGCAGCCAAGGCCACACGCTCTCCTACGAGCAGTACTTC. It encodes CASSQGHTLSYEQYF.

This clonotype was picked up many times. CDR3 loop: CASSPTSALGTEAFF. CDR3 DNA sequence: TGTGCCAGCAGTCCCACGAGCGCCCTTGGCACTGAAGCTTTCTTT. This chain joins TRBV27 and TRBJ1-1; D uncertain. Per germline, CDR1 MNHEY and CDR2 SMNVEV (reference sequence). Trimming left V 5 bases short and J 4 bases short, with 17 bases between. The CDR3 has 15 residues.

The rearrangement uses TRBV9 and TRBJ2-5; 9 bases agree with TRBD2. The CDR3 consists of 14 residues. Germline V gene lookup returns CDR1 SGDLS and CDR2 YYNGEE. V lost 4 bases, J lost 5 bases, and 6 bases stayed unmatched. The CDR3 here is CASSRGGALETQYF. The DNA of the CDR3 is TGTGCCAGCAGCCGCGGGGGGGCCCTGGAGACCCAGTACTTC.

This clonotype was recorded a few times. V gene TRBV28 combines with J gene TRBJ2-5; 7 bases match TRBD1. Germline V lookup: CDR1 MDHEN, CDR2 SYDVKM. The CDR3 extends over 14 amino acids. V dropped 6 bases and J dropped 4; count of bases not matched to a gene: 8. The CDR3 loop is CASRLLAGGETQYF. The CDR3 DNA reads TGTGCCAGCAGGTTACTGGCAGGGGGAGAGACCCAGTACTTC.

This clonotype was counted ten times or more. The rearrangement links TRBV6-5 to TRBJ2-7; 9 positions agree with TRBD2. J gave up 4 bases and V 2 bases, and 0 bases lay outside the gene matches. The V gene's germline CDR1 is MNHEY and CDR2 SVGAGI. CDR3 length: 13 residues. In DNA form, the CDR3 reads TGTGCCAGCAGTTACGGACTAGCGTACGAGCAGTACTTC. This translates into CASSYGLAYEQYF.

The J gene is TRBJ1-2, the V gene TRBV6-1, with 10 bases matching TRBD1. This CDR3 has 17 residues. After removal of 5 bases from V and 1 base from J, the junction contained 10 bases not matched to a gene. Germline assignment: CDR1 MNHNS and CDR2 SASEGT. DNA for the CDR3: TGTGCCAGCAGTTCTCCGGGACAGGGGTCCTTTAACTATGGCTACACCTTC. The encoded protein is CASSSPGQGSFNYGYTF.

On this clonotype: A much larger clone differs by one base, so this may be a read error. The chain couples TRBV12-3 or TRBV12-4 to TRBJ1-1; 9 nucleotides align to TRBD1. The CDR3 sequence is 14 residues long. CDR3: CASSSDRGGTKAFF. CDR3 nucleotides: TGTGCCAGCAGTTCAGACAGGGGGGGCACTAAAGCTTTCTTT.

The genes are TRBV3-1 and TRBJ2-3; TRBD2 agrees at 7 bases. The CDR3 consists of 14 residues. The germline V gene has CDR1 LGHDT and CDR2 YNNKEL (reference sequence). J gave up 4 bases and V 4 bases, and 5 bases lay outside the gene matches. The CDR3 DNA sequence: TGTGCCAGCAGCCCGCCTAGCGGCCCAGATACGCAGTATTTT. The encoded protein is CASSPPSGPDTQYF.

This clonotype was observed a handful of times. The chain couples TRBV6-1 to TRBJ2-1, with 8 bases aligning to TRBD1. V lost 3 bases and J lost 7; bases outside the gene matches: 11. Germline V CDR1 and CDR2: MNHNS, SASEGT. CDR3 length equals 16 residues. The CDR3 region has the DNA TGTGCCAGCAGTGATGTAGGACAGGGACGGGGTAATGAGCAGTTCTTC. This encodes CASSDVGQGRGNEQFF.

The chain joins TRBV20-1 to TRBJ1-2; D call uncertain. Germline CDR1 reads DFQATT; CDR2 reads SNEGSKA (reference sequence). CDR3 length: 13 amino acids. Between the trimmed V and J ends, which lost 5 bases and 0 bases, there was a span of 10 bases. The CDR3 spells CSAAGRTNYGYTF. CDR3 DNA sequence: TGCAGTGCTGCAGGTAGAACTAACTATGGCTACACCTTC.